A single sample is the source of the 6 T cell receptor beta chains below, sequenced in a study of siplizumab effects on memory and regulatory T cells. The table came from immunoSEQ multiplex PCR; TCRdb's copy has only in-frame clones and leaves some out. The profile shows 75,000 to 100,000 clones, just under 95% of them singletons. Sequenced: non-Treg CD4+ T cells sorted from blood. These receptor sequences come from a human donor in good health.

The V and J genes are TRBV2 and TRBJ1-5, with 9 bases identical to TRBD1. V gave up 4 bases and J gave up 4 bases; unmatched junction bases: 11. Germline lookup yields CDR1 SNHLY and CDR2 FYNNEI. This CDR3 comprises 17 residues. The CDR3 DNA follows: TGTGCCAGCAGTGGGGACAGGGTGGGGCGAAGAAATCAGCCCCAGCATTTT. It is translated as CASSGDRVGRRNQPQHF.

The V and J genes are TRBV15 and TRBJ2-4, with a weak D call TRBD2 (6 bases). CDR1 and CDR2 from the germline V gene are LNHNV and YYDKDF (reference sequence). This CDR3 has 17 amino acids. The V and J ends lost 4 bases and 0 bases respectively, with 16 bases between them. The CDR3 DNA is TGTGCCACCAGCAACCTTGCCGGGACTGTAGCCAAAAACATTCAGTACTTC. Amino acids: CATSNLAGTVAKNIQYF.

The genes are TRBV29-1 and TRBJ2-7, with TRBD1 as a possible D gene (6 bases). Trimming removed 4 bases at V and 4 bases at J, with 14 bases between. In germline, CDR1 is SQVTM, CDR2 ANQGSEA. This CDR3 spans 13 amino acids. CDR3 protein: CSVAADRMYEQYF. The CDR3 DNA follows: TGCAGCGTTGCTGCTGACAGGATGTACGAGCAGTACTTC.

V gene TRBV2 combines with J gene TRBJ2-5; 10 bases agree with TRBD1. J gave up 3 bases and V 6 bases, and 7 bases lay outside the gene matches. Per germline, CDR1 SNHLY and CDR2 FYNNEI. There are 15 residues in the CDR3. CDR3 DNA sequence: TGTGCCAGCAGGCGACAGGGGGCCCTAAAAGAGACCCAGTACTTC. Its translation: CASRRQGALKETQYF.

The chain couples TRBV6-1 to TRBJ2-3; D gene ambiguous. The germline CDR1 and CDR2 sequences are MNHNS and SASEGT. V was trimmed by 6 bases and J by 6 bases, leaving 4 bases between them. The CDR3 length is 10 residues. The CDR3 sequence is CASRWDTQYF. The DNA for the CDR3 is TGTGCCAGCAGATGGGATACGCAGTATTTT.

The chain is built from TRBV5-1 and TRBJ2-6, with D possibly being TRBD1 (6 bases). The CDR3 runs to 15 residues. V was trimmed by 4 bases and J by 4 bases, leaving 12 bases between them. The V gene's germline CDR1 is SGHRS and CDR2 YFSETQ. The CDR3 DNA reads TGCGCCAGCAGCGCGAGACAGGCAGGGGCCAACGTCCTGACTTTC. This translates into CASSARQAGANVLTF.